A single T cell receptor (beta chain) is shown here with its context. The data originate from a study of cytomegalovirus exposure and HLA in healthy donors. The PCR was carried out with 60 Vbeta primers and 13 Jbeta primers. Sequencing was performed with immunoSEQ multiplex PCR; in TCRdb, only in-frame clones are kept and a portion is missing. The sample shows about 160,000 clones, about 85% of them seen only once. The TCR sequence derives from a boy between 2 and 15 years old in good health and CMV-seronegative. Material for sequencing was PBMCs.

The CDR3 region is CASSQRWATEAFF. CDR3 nucleotide sequence: TGTGCCAGCAGCCAAAGATGGGCCACTGAAGCTTTCTTT. The genes are TRBV7-2 and TRBJ1-1; no clear D gene. This CDR3 has 13 amino acids. Germline V CDR1 and CDR2: SGHTA, FQGNSA. Deletions cut 5 bases from V and 4 bases from J, with 11 bases between.